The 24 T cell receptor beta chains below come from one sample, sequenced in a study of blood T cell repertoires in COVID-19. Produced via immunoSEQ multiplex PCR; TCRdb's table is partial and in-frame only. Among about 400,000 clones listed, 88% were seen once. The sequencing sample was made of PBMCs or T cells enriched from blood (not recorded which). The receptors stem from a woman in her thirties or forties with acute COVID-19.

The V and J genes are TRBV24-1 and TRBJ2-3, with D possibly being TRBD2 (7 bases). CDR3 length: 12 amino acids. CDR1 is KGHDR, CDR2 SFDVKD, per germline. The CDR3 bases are TGTGCGACAGGACTAGATCGAGATACGCAGTATTTT. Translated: CATGLDRDTQYF.

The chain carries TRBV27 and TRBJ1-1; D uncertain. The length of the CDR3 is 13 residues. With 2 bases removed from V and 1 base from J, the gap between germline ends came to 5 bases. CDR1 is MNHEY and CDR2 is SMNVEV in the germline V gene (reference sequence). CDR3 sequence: CASSLTPNTEAFF. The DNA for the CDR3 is TGTGCCAGCAGTTTAACACCGAACACTGAAGCTTTCTTT.

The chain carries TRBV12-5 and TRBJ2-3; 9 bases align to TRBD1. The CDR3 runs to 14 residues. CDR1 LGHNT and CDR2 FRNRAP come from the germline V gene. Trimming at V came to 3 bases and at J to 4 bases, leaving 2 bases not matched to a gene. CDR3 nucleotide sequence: TGTGCTAGTGGTTTTTGGACAGGGGCAGATACGCAGTATTTT. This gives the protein CASGFWTGADTQYF.

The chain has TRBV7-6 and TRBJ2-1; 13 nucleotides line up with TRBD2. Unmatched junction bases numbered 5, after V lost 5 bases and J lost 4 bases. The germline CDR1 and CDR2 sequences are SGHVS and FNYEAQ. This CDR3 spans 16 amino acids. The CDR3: CASSPGTSGVYNEQFF. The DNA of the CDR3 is TGTGCCAGCAGCCCAGGGACTAGCGGGGTTTACAATGAGCAGTTCTTC.

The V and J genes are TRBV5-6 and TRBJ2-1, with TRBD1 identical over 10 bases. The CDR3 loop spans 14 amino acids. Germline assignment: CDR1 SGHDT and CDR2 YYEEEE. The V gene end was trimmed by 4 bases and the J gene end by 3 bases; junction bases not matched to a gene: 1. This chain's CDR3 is CASSRTGGYNEQFF. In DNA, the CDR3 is TGTGCCAGCAGCCGGACAGGGGGCTACAATGAGCAGTTCTTC.

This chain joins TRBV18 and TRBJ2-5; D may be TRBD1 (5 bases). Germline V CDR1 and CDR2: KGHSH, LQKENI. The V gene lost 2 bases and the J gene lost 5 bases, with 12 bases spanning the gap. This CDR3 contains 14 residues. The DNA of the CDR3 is TGTGCCAGCTCACCATTACAGGACACGGAGACCCAGTACTTC. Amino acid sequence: CASSPLQDTETQYF.

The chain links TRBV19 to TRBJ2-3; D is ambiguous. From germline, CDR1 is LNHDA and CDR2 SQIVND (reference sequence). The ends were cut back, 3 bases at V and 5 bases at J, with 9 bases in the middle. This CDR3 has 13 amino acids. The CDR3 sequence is CASSIEQIDTQYF. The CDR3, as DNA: TGTGCCAGTAGTATCGAACAGATAGATACGCAGTATTTT.

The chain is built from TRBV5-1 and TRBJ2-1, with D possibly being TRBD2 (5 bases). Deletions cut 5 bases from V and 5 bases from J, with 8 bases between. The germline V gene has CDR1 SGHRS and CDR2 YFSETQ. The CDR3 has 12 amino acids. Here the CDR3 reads CASRLVNNEQFF. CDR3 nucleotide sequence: TGCGCCAGCAGACTAGTTAACAATGAGCAGTTCTTC. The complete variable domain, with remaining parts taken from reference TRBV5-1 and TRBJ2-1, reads KAGVTQTPRYLIKTRGQQVTLSCSPISGHRSVSWYQQTPGQGLQFLFEYFSETQRNKGNFPGRFSGRQFSNSRSEMNVSTLELGDSALYLCASRLVNNEQFFGPGTRLTVL.

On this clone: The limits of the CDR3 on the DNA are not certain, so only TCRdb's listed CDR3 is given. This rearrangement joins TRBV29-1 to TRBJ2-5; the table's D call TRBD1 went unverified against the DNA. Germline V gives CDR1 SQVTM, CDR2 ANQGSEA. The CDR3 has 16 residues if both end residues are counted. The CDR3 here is CSVYETGDYFGETQYF.

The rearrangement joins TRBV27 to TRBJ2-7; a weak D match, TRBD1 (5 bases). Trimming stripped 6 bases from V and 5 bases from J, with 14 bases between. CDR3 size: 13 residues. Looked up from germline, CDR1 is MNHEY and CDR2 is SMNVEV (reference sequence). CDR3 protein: CASSRVGKNEQYF. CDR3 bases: TGTGCCAGCAGCAGGGTAGGGAAGAACGAGCAGTACTTC.

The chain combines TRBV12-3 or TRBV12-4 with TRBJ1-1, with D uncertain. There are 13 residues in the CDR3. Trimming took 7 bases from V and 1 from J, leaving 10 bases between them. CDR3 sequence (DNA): TGTGCCAGCACTGGACTAAGGAACACTGAAGCTTTCTTT. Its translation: CASTGLRNTEAFF.

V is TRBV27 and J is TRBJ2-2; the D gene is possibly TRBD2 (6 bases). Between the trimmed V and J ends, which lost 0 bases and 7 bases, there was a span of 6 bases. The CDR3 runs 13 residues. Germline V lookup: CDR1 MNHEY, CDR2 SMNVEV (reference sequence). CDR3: CASSLSEGGELFF. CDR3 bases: TGTGCCAGCAGTTTATCGGAGGGCGGGGAGCTGTTTTTT.

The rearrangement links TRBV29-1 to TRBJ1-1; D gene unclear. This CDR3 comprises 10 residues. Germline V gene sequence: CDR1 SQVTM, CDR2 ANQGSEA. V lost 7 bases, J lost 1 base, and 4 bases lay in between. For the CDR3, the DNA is TGCAGCGGGGCGAACACTGAAGCTTTCTTT. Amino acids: CSGANTEAFF.

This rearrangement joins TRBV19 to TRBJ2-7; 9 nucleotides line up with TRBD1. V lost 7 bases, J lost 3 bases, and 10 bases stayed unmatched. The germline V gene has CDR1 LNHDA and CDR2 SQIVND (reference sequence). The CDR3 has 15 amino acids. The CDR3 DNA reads TGTGCCAGTAAACAGCGAACGGGACAGGGCTACGAGCAGTACTTC. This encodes CASKQRTGQGYEQYF.

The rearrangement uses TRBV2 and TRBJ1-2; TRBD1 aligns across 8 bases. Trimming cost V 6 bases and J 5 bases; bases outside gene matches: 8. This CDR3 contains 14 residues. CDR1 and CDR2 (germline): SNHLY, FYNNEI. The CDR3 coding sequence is TGTGCCAGCAGGCCCCAGGGGGCCCGGTATGGCTACACCTTC. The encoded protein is CASRPQGARYGYTF.

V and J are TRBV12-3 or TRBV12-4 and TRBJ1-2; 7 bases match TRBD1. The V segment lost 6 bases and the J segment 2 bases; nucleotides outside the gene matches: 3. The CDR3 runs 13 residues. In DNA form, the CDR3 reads TGTGCCAGCAGAACACAGGGGAACTATGGCTACACCTTC. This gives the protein CASRTQGNYGYTF.

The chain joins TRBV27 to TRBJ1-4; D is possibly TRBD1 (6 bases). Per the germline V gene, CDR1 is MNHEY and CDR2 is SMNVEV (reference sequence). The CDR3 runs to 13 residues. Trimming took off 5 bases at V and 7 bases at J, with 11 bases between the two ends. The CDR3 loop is CASSLGTIEKLFF. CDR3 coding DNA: TGTGCCAGCAGTCTAGGGACAATTGAAAAACTGTTTTTT.

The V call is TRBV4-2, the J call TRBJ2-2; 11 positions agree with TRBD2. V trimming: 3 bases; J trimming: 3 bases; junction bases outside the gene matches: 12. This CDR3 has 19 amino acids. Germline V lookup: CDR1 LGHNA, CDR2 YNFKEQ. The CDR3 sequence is CASSHSLAGGFGDTGELFF. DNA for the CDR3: TGTGCCAGCAGCCATAGTCTAGCGGGGGGTTTTGGAGACACCGGGGAGCTGTTTTTT.

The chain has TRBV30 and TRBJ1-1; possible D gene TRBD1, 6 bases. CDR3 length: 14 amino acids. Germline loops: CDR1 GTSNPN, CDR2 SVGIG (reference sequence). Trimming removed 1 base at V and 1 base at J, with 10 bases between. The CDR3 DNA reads TGTGCCTGGAGTGGTGGCAGGGGGAACACTGAAGCTTTCTTT. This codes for CAWSGGRGNTEAFF.

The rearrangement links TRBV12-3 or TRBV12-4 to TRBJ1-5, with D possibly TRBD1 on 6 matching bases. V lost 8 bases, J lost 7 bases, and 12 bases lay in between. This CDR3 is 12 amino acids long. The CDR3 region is CASGRGEQPQHF. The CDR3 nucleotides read TGTGCCAGCGGGAGGGGGGAACAGCCCCAGCATTTT.

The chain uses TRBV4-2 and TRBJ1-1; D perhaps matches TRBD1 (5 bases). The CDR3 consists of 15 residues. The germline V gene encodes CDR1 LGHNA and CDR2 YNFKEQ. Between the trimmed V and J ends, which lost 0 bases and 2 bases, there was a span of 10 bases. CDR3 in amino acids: CASSQDKGQNTEAFF. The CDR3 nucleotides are TGTGCCAGCAGCCAAGACAAGGGGCAAAACACTGAAGCTTTCTTT.

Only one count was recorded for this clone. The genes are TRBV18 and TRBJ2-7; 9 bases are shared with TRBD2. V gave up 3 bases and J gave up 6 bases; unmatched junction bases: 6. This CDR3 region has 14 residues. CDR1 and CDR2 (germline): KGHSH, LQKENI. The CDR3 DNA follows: TGTGCCAGCTCACCTAGCGGGGGTGTTGGCGAGCAGTACTTC. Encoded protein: CASSPSGGVGEQYF.

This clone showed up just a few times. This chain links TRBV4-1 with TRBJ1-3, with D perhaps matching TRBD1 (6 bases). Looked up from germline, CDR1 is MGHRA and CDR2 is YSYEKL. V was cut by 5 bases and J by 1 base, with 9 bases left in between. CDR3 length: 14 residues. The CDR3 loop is CASSFTGSGNTIYF. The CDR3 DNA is TGCGCCAGCAGCTTCACAGGGTCTGGAAACACCATATATTTT.

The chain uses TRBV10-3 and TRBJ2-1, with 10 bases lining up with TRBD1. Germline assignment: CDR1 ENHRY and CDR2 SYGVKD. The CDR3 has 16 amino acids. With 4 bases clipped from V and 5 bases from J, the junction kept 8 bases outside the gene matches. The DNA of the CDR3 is TGTGCCATCAGTGGACCGGGACAGGGGATAAACAATGAGCAGTTCTTC. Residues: CAISGPGQGINNEQFF.